The present T cell receptor (beta chain) was sequenced within a study of post-analysis software for immune sequencing data (dated by TCRdb to the mid-2010s). With respect to the entire study: Relapsing-remitting, secondary progressive and progressive-relapsing multiple sclerosis were recorded as disease courses, and subtype annotation was lacking for some patients. A subset of samples was prepared in parallel using single-end sample barcoding, then pooled and co-amplified after Illumina adapter ligation. The patient repertoires were compared against 11 previously published healthy control repertoires obtained from donors aged about 6 to 28 years. Overall results and qualifications from the work: Multiple sclerosis patients had significantly lower normalized Chao1 diversity than controls, a result that suggests substantial peripheral T-cell clonal expansion. Direct clustering with F measure revealed strong co-clustering of samples prepared in the same batch, which led to a batch-effect correction. Significantly higher frequencies in patients than in controls were found for roughly 5 TRBV segments, including TRBV5-6, TRBV5-1 and TRBV20-1. The multiple sclerosis patient group was slightly younger than the control group.

Library prep was done by PCR. The data were produced on an Illumina HiSeq 2500. Unique molecular identifiers were incorporated into TCR beta cDNA libraries to reduce PCR and sequencing biases. Per 1 to 10 million input T cells, some 500,000 cDNA molecules were obtained, such that each molecule approximated one T cell. The patient libraries were prepared and sequenced using the same protocol as the earlier healthy control dataset. Samples belonging to the same batch were prepared together, multiplexed and sequenced on a shared HiSeq lane. The authors processed their data as follows. Raw barcoded reads were processed with MIGEC, discarding single-read molecular identifier groups before consensus assembly and CDR3 extraction. Clonotype tables were post-analysed with VDJtools, normalizing diversity by down-sampling all datasets to the smallest sample size. To correct batch-related cross-sample contamination, repertoire overlap clustering matched CDR3 amino acid sequences but not nucleotide sequences. TCRdb reanalyzed the raw reads on its own, using fastp at Q25 for trimming and MiXCR for clone calling, and kept in-frame beta chains. Each entry merges the rows of one CDR3 protein and shows their most common DNA and genes. TCRdb's processing, not the study's, gives the V and J calls here. The sample data list around 770,000 distinct CDR3 sequences, and 40% to 55% of these were observed just once. The top ten clonotypes cover approximately 5% of the sample.

To demonstrate the VDJtools post-analysis software, the study profiled TCR beta repertoires from the peripheral blood of about 13 young patients with multiple sclerosis. The multiple sclerosis patients were children and adolescents between roughly 6 and 16 years of age. V is shortened by 4 bases, J by 2 bases, and the region joining them spans 13 bases. For CDR1 and CDR2, the germline V gene lists SGHTA and FQGNSA. The CDR3 covers 15 residues, taking in both the cysteine and the phenylalanine. Left in the record is the CDR3 DNA by itself, 45 bases read in frame from the first base. A note on this clonotype: This receptor's antigen is unknown. No much larger clone is present one base from it, and per-base qualities are unavailable.

This TCR was sampled from a girl under 18 with multiple sclerosis. The chain is assembled from TRBV7-2 and TRBJ2-3; the D segment cannot be called with confidence. Material: blood. The DNA sequence is TGTGCCAGCAGCTCCGCAAGGACCTACACAGATACGCAGTATTTT. Its coded protein is CASSSARTYTDTQYF.